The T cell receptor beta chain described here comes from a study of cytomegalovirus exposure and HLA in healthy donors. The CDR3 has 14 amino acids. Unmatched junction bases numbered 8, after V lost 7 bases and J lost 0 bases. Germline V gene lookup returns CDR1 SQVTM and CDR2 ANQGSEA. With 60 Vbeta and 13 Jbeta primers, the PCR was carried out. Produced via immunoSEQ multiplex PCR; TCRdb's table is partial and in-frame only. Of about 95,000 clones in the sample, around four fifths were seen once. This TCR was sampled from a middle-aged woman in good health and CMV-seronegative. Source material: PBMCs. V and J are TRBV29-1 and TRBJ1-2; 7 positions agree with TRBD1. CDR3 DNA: TGCAGCGCAACCTCGGGACAGACTAACTATGGCTACACCTTC. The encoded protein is CSATSGQTNYGYTF.